This T cell receptor (beta chain) was documented in a study of T cell responses to AZD1222 COVID-19 vaccine. Deletions cut 1 base from V and 3 bases from J, with 11 bases between. Germline CDR1 and CDR2: SEHNR and FQNEAQ (reference sequence). The CDR3 contains 15 residues. Only in-frame clones appear in the TCRdb table, and some are missing; sequencing was by immunoSEQ multiplex PCR. The repertoire consists of 95,000 to 150,000 clones, with roughly 90% occurring once and the leading ten covering roughly 7.9%. Study observations and caveats: Donors skewed white British and female; clonal diversity was possibly underestimated.

As concerns this clone: The antigen remains unidentified.

The rearrangement uses TRBV7-9 and TRBJ2-3; D is unclear. The input for sequencing was peripheral blood, taken 28 days after the second AZD1222 dose. The source of this sequence is an adult who received the AZD1222 COVID-19 vaccine. The CDR3 reads CASSLETRNTDTQYF. CDR3 DNA sequence: TGTGCCAGCAGCTTAGAGACTCGTAATACAGATACGCAGTATTTT.